This TCR beta chain emerged from a study of blood T cell repertoires in COVID-19. Looking at the study overall: Samples came from the United States, Italy and Spain, spanning acute and convalescent COVID-19. T cells, B-cell-depleted T cells, or PBMCs supplied cDNA or gDNA.

Seattle enrolled patients during active infection and tracked them longitudinally. Original data processing: Nucleated cell number was recorded as an estimate derived from reference gene primer amplification. Libraries were prepared by immunoSEQ multiplex PCR; TCRdb keeps only in-frame clonotypes and omits some of them. V and J calls and clone size are copied from that table; D and trimming were computed from the DNA. The top ten hold approximately 5% of the sample, which has roughly 150,000 clones, approximately 90% seen once. This CDR3 contains 13 residues. The ends were cut back, 3 bases at V and 9 bases at J, with 12 bases in the middle. Germline CDR1 and CDR2: SEHNR and FQNEAQ (reference sequence).

The material sequenced was peripheral blood. This TCR was sampled from a man younger than 35 with COVID-19, enrolled during active disease. The chain carries TRBV7-9 and TRBJ2-1; perhaps TRBD2 as D (5 bases). CDR3: CASSFLGEGEQFF. Here the CDR3 DNA reads TGTGCCAGCAGCTTCCTCGGAGAGGGTGAGCAGTTCTTC.